Sequencing of this T cell receptor (beta chain) was carried out in a study of Tregs in tolerant kidney transplant recipients. Whole-study results and caveats: Validation in larger populations is needed because few patients were studied.

This clone was picked up one time. Its antigen is as yet unknown. Repertoires were generated with immunoSEQ multiplex PCR, while TCRdb's copy carries only in-frame clones and drops some. Here the sample spans under 300,000 clones, roughly 80% being singletons. CD4+CD25+CD127- Tregs, CD4+CD25- non-Tregs, CD4 and CD8 cells were sorted. Losses at the gene ends were 9 bases for V and 3 bases for J; bases not matched to a gene: 12. The germline CDR1 and CDR2 sequences are MNHEY and SMNVEV (reference sequence). This CDR3 region has 16 residues. Sequences were obtained from CD4+ T cells from blood. The chain joins TRBV27 to TRBJ1-5, with 9 bases lining up with TRBD1. The sequence derives from a human donor in good health. CDR3 region: CASRIAGTGINQPQHF. Written as DNA, the CDR3 is TGTGCCAGTAGGATTGCCGGGACAGGGATCAATCAGCCCCAGCATTTT.